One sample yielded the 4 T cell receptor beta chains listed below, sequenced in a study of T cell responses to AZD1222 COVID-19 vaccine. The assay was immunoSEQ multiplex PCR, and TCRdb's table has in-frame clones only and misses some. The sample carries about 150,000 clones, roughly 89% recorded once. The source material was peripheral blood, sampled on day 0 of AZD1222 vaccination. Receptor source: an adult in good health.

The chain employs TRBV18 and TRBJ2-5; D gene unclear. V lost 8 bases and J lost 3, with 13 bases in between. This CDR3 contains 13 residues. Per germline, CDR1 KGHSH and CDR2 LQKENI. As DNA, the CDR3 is TGTGCCAGCACCCGAGGCCGTGAAGAGACCCAGTACTTC. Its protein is CASTRGREETQYF.

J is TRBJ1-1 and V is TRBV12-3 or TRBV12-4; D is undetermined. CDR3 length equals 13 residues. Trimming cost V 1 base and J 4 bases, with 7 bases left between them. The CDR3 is CASSLVGFTEAFF. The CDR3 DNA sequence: TGTGCCAGCAGTTTAGTAGGTTTCACTGAAGCTTTCTTT.

In DNA, the CDR3 is TGTGCCAGTAGTATACAGGGGTCGGTTCAGCCCCAGCATTTT. It yields the protein CASSIQGSVQPQHF. The chain is built from TRBV19 and TRBJ1-5; maybe TRBD1 (6 bases). In germline, CDR1 is LNHDA, CDR2 SQIVND (reference sequence). Trimming removed 2 bases from V and 6 bases from J, with 11 bases in between. This CDR3 region has 14 residues.

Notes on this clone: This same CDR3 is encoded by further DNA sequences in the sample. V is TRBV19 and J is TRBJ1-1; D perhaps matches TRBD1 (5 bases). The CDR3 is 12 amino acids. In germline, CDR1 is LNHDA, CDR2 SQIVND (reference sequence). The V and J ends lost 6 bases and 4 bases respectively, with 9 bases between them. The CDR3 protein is CASSAGGTEAFF. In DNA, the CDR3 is TGTGCCAGTAGCGCCGGGGGCACTGAAGCTTTCTTT.